This TCR delta chain comes out of a study of γδ T cells in repeated Plasmodium falciparum infection. Study-level background: Timepoints: baseline, immediately before selected infections, and 21 days after every infection.

This clone was observed at least ten times. A read error likely explains why the TCRdb protein, taken from a much larger clone, differs from this DNA's translation at residue 7; the protein shown is translated from the DNA. Gammadelta T cells were flow-sorted from PBMC into Vgamma9/Vdelta2+ and Vdelta2-negative populations for bulk analysis. TCRdb reanalyzed the multiplex PCR reads using CATT. In the table there are around 86,000 delta-chain clones, approximately 1.5% of which are singletons. The V and J ends lost 0 bases and 6 bases, in that order; junction bases with no gene match: 25. The CDR3 contains 21 residues. The germline CDR1 and CDR2 sequences are TSWWSYY and QGS.

The clonotype was recovered from a pool of human donors (malaria-infected and uninfected, not separated). Sequenced sample: gamma-delta T cells from blood. The V call is TRDV1, the J call TRDJ1, with TRDD3 matching over 7 bases. The CDR3 nucleotides are TGTGCTCTTGGGGAACTACCCCTACGTGGCTCTGGGGGCCTCTCCCCCCATAAACTCATCTTT. This translates into CALGELPLRGSGGLSPHKLIF.